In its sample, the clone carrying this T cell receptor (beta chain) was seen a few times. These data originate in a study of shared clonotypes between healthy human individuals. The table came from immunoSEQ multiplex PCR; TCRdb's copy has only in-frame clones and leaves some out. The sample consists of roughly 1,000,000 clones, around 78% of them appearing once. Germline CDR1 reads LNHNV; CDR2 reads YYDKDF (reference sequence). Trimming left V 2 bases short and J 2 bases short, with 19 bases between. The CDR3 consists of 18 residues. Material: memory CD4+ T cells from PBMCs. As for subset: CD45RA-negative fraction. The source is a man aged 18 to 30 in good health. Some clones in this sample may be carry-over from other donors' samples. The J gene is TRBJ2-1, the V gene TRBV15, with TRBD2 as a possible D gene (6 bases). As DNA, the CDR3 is TGTGCCACCAGCAGAAGCTCCCTACGCGGGACCCCCTACAATGAGCAGTTCTTC. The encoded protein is CATSRSSLRGTPYNEQFF.